This T cell receptor beta chain was retrieved from a study of cytomegalovirus exposure and HLA in healthy donors. Assay: immunoSEQ multiplex PCR; the TCRdb copy retains only in-frame clones and omits some. The sample shows a few hundred thousand clones, around nine tenths of them seen only once. The sequence was obtained from a woman between 18 and 29 years old in good health and CMV-seronegative. The sequencing sample was made of PBMCs.

Here the CDR3 DNA reads TGTGCCAGCCCACCGGGACTAGCGGATTACACAGATACGCAGTATTTT. Translated: CASPPGLADYTDTQYF. This chain uses TRBV6-6 with TRBJ2-3; TRBD2 matches at 11 bases. Germline CDR1 MNHNY, CDR2 SVGAGI (reference sequence). The CDR3 runs 16 residues. Trimming removed 8 bases from V and 2 bases from J; junction bases left unmatched: 9.